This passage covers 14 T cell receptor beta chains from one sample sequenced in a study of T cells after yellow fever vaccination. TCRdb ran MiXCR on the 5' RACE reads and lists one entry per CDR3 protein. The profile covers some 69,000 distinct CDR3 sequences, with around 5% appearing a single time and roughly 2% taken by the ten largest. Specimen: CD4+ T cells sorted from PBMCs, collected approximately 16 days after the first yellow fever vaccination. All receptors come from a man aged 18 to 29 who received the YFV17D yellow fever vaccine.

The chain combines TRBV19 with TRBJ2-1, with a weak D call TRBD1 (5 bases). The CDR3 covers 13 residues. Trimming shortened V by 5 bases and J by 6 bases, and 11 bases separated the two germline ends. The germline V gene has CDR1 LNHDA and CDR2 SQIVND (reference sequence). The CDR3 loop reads CASSPAGFNEQFF. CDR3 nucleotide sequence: TGTGCCAGTAGTCCGGCAGGGTTCAATGAGCAGTTCTTC.

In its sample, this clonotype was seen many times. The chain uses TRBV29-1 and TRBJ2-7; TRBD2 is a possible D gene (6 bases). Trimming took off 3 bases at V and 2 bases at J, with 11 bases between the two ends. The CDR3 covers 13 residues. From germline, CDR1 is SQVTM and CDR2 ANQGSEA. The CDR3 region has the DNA TGCAGCGTTGATGCTGGGACTCCCTACGAGCAGTACTTC. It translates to CSVDAGTPYEQYF.

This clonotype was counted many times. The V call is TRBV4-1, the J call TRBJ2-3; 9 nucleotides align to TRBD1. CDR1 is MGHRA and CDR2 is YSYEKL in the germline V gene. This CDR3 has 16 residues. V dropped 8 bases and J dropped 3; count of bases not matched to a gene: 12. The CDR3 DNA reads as TGCGCCAGCGCGCCTTTGGGACAGGGTTTTACAGATACGCAGTATTTT. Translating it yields CASAPLGQGFTDTQYF.

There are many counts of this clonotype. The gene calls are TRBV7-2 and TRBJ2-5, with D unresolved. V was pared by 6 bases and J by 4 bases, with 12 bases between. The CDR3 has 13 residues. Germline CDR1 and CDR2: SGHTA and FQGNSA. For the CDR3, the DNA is TGTGCCAGCAGTCGGAAGAGTGGAGAGACCCAGTACTTC. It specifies CASSRKSGETQYF.

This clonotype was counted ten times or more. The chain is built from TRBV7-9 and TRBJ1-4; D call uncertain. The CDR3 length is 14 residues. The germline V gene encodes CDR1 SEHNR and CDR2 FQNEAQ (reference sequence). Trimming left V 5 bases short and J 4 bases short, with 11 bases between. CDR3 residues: CASSPRGSNEKLFF. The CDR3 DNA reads TGTGCCAGCAGCCCGAGAGGGAGTAATGAAAAACTGTTTTTT.

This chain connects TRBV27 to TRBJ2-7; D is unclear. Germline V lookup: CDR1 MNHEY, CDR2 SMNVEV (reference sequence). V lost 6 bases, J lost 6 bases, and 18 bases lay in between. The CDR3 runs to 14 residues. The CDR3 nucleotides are TGTGCCAGCAGCGTAAGACCGTTAACGGGCGAGCAGTACTTC. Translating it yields CASSVRPLTGEQYF.

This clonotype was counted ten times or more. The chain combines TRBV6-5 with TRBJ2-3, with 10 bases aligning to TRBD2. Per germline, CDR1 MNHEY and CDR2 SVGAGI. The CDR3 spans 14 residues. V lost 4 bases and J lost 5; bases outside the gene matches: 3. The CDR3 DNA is TGTGCCAGCAGTTTCAGCGGGGGGGGAGATACGCAGTATTTT. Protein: CASSFSGGGDTQYF.

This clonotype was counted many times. The CDR3 bases are TGTGCCAGCAGTTTAGGGAACAGGGATGGCTACACCTTC. Encoded protein: CASSLGNRDGYTF. The genes are TRBV12-3 or TRBV12-4 and TRBJ1-2; a weak D match, TRBD1 (6 bases). V was clipped by 1 base and J by 6 bases, with 9 bases between them. This CDR3 region has 13 residues.

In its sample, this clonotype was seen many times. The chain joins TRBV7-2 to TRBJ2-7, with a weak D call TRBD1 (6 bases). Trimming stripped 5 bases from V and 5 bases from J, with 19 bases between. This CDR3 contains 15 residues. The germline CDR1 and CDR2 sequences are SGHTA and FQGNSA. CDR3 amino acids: CASSPRGLSFHEQYF. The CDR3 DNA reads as TGTGCCAGCAGCCCGAGGGGGTTATCGTTCCACGAGCAGTACTTC.

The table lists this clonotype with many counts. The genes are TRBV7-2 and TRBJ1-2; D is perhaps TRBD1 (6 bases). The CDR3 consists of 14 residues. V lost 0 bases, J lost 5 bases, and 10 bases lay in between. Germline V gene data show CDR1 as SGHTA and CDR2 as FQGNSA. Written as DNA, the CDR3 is TGTGCCAGCAGCTTAGCCCACCAGGGGTATGGCTACACCTTC. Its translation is CASSLAHQGYGYTF.

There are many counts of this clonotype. The DNA of the CDR3 is TGCGCCAGCACAGCAGCCTCCTATAATTCACCCCTCCACTTT. Translating it yields CASTAASYNSPLHF. V is TRBV10-2 and J is TRBJ1-6, with D hard to call. Germline assignment: CDR1 WSHSY and CDR2 SAAADI. V was trimmed by 7 bases and J by 0 bases, leaving 7 bases between them. The CDR3 is 14 residues long.

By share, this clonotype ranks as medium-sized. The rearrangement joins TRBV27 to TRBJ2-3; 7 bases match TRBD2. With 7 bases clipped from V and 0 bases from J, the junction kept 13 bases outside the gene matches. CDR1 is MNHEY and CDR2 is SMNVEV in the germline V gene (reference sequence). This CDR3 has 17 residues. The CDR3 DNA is TGTGCCAGCATGAACGGGGGGATCGGGCCTAGCACAGATACGCAGTATTTT. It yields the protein CASMNGGIGPSTDTQYF.

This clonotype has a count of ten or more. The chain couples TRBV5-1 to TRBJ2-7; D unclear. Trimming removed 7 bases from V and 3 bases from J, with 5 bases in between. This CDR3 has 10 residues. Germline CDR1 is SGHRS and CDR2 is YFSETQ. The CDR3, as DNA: TGCGCCAGCGGTTTCTACGAGCAGTACGTC. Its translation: CASGFYEQYV.

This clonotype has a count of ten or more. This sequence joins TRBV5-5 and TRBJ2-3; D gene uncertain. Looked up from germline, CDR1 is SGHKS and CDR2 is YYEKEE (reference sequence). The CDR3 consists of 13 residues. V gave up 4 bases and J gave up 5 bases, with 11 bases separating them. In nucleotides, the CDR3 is TGTGCCAGCAGCCCTCCAGCGAAAGATACGCAGTATTTT. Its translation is CASSPPAKDTQYF. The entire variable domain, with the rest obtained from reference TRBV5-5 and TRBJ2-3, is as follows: DAGVTQSPTHLIKTRGQQVTLRCSPISGHKSVSWYQQVLGQGPQFIFQYYEKEERGRGNFPDRFSARQFPNYSSELNVNALLLGDSALYLCASSPPAKDTQYFGPGTRLTVL.